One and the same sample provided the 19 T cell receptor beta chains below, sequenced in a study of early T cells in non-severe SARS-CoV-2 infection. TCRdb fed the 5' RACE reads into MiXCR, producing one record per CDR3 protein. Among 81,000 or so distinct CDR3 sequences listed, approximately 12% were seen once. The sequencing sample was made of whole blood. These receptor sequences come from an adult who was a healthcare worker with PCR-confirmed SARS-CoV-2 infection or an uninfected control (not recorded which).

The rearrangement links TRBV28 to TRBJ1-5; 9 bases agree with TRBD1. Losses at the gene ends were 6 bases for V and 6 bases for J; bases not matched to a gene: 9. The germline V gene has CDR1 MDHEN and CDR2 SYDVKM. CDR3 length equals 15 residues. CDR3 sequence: CASRPPGQGSQPQHF. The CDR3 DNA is TGTGCCAGCAGGCCGCCCGGACAGGGGAGTCAGCCCCAGCATTTT. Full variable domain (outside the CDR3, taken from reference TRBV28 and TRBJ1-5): DVKVTQSSRYLVKRTGEKVFLECVQDMDHENMFWYRQDPGLGLRLIYFSYDVKMKEKGDIPEGYSVSREKKERFSLILESASTNQTSMYLCASRPPGQGSQPQHFGDGTRLSIL.

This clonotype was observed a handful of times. In nucleotides, the CDR3 is TGTGCCAGCTCCGCCCGGCGGGGGACACTTCGACCCGATACGCAGTATTTT. Translation: CASSARRGTLRPDTQYF. The chain has TRBV18 and TRBJ2-3, with D possibly TRBD2 on 7 matching bases. Germline V gene data show CDR1 as KGHSH and CDR2 as LQKENI. V lost 6 bases and J lost 6, with 25 bases in between. The CDR3 runs 17 residues.

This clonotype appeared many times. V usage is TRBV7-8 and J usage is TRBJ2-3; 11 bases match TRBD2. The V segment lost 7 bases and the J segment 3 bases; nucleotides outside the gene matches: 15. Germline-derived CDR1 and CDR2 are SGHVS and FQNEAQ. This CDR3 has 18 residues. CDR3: CASIFEGVAGGRTDTQYF. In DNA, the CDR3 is TGTGCCAGCATCTTCGAGGGGGTAGCGGGAGGGAGGACAGATACGCAGTATTTT.

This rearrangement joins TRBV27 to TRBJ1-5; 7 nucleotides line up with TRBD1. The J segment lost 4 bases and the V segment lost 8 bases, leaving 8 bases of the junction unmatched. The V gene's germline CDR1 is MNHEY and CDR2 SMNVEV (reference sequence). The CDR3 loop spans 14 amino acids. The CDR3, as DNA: TGTGCCAGCCGACAGGGTTTTGGGAATCAGCCCCAGCATTTT. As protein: CASRQGFGNQPQHF.

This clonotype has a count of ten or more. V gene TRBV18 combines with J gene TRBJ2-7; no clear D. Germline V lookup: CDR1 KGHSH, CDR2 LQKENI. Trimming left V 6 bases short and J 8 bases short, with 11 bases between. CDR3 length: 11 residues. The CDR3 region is CASSPDGKQYF. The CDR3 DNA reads TGTGCCAGCTCCCCGGACGGCAAGCAGTACTTC. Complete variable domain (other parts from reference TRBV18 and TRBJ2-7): NAGVMQNPRHLVRRRGQEARLRCSPMKGHSHVYWYRQLPEEGLKFMVYLQKENIIDESGMPKERFSAEFPKEGPSILRIQQVVRGDSAAYFCASSPDGKQYFGPGTRLTVT.

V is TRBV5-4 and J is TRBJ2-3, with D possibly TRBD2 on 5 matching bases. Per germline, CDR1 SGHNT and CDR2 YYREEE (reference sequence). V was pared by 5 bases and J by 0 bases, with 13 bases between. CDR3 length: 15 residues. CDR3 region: CASSRRAESTDTQYF. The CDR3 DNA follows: TGTGCCAGCAGTAGGCGGGCTGAAAGCACAGATACGCAGTATTTT.

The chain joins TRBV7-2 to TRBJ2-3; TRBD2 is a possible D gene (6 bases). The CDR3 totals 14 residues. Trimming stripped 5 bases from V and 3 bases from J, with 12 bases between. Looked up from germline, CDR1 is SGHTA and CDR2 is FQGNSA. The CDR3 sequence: CASSEDYGTDTQYF. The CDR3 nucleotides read TGTGCCAGCAGCGAGGACTACGGAACAGATACGCAGTATTTT.

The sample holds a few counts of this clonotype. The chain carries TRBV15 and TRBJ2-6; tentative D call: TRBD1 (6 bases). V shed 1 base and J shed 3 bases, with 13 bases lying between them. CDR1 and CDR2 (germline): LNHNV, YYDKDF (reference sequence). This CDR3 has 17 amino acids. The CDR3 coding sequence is TGTGCCACCAGCAGAGGGTCAGGGGTTAGTGGGGCCAACGTCCTGACTTTC. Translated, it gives CATSRGSGVSGANVLTF.

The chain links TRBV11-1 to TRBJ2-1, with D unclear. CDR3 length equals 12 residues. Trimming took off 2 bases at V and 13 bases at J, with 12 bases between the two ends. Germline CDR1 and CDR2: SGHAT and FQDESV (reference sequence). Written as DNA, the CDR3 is TGTGCCAGCAGCTTATCAGTTGGGTCTCAGTTCTTC. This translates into CASSLSVGSQFF.

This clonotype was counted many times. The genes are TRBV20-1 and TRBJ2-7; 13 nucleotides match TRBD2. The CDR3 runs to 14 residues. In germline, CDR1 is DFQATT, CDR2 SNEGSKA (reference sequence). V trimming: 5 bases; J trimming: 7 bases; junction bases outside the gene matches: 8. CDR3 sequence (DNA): TGCAGTGCTCTTAGGACTAGCGGGAGCGTGGAGCAGTACTTC. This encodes CSALRTSGSVEQYF.

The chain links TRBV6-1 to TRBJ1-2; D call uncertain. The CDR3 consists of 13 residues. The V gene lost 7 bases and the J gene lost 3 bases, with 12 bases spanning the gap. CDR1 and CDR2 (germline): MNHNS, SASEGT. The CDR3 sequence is CASTPGRDYGYTF. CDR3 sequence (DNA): TGTGCCAGCACCCCCGGACGGGACTATGGCTACACCTTC.

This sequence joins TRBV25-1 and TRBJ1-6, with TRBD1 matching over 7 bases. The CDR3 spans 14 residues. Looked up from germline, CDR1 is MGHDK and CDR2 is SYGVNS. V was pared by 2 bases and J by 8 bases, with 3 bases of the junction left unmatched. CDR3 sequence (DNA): TGTGCCAGCAGTGAACACAGGGGAGATTCACCCCTCCACTTT. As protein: CASSEHRGDSPLHF.

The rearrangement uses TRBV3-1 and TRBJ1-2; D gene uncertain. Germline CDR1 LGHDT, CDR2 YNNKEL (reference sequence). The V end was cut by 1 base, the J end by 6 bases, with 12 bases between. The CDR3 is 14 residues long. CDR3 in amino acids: CASSQAAISHGYTF. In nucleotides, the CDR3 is TGTGCCAGCAGCCAAGCGGCCATTTCCCATGGCTACACCTTC.

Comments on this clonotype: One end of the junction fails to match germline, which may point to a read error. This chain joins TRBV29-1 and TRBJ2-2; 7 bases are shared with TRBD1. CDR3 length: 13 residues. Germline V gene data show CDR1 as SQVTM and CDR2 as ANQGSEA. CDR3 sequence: CSVSDRDTEELFF. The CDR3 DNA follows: TGCAGCGTCTCCGACAGGGACACCGAGGAGCTGTTTTTT.

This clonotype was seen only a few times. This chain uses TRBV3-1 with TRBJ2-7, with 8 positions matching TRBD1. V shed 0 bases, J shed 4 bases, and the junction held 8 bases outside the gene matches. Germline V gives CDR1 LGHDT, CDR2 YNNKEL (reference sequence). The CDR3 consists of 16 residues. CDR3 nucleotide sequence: TGTGCCAGCAGCCAAGACGTCCGGACAGGGTCTTACGAGCAGTACTTC. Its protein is CASSQDVRTGSYEQYF.

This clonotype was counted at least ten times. The DNA for the CDR3 is TGTGCCAGCAGTGACCTTAGTGCGGGCACAGATACGCAGTATTTT. Amino acid sequence: CASSDLSAGTDTQYF. The V gene is TRBV6-1, the J gene TRBJ2-3, with D hard to call. CDR1 MNHNS and CDR2 SASEGT come from the germline V gene. The V and J ends lost 3 bases and 1 base respectively, with 11 bases between them. The CDR3 has 15 residues.

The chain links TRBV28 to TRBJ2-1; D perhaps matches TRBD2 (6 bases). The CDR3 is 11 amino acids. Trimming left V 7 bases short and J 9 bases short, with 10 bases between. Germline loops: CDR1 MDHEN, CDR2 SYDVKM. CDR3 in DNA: TGTGCCAGCACCGGGGGTCTTGAGCAGTTCTTC. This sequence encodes CASTGGLEQFF.

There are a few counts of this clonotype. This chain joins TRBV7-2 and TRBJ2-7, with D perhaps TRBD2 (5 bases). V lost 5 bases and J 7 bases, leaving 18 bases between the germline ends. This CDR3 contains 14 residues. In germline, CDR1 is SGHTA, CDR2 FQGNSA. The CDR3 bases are TGTGCCAGCAGCGCCTCCAGGCCTCCGGGAGAGCAGTACTTC. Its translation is CASSASRPPGEQYF.

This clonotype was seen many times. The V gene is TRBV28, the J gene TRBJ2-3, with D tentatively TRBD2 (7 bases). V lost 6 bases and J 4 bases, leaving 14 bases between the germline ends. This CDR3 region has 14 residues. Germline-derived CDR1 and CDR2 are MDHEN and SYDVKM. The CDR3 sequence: CASRLAGAADTQYF. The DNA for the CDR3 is TGTGCCAGCAGGCTTGCGGGGGCCGCAGATACGCAGTATTTT.